The 10 T cell receptor beta chains listed next were all sequenced from one sample in a study of CD8 T cells in Susac syndrome. After extraction with the RNeasy kit, 0.5 to 1 ug of the RNA was reverse transcribed using random hexamers. A single record per CDR3 protein comes from TCRdb applying MiXCR to the immunoSEQ multiplex PCR reads. The data show about 130,000 distinct CDR3 sequences, roughly 80% seen once. The sequencing input was CD8+ T cells from PBMCs. The receptors stem from a human donor with multiple sclerosis.

This chain connects TRBV6-5 to TRBJ2-3, with D unclear. Trimming pared 0 bases from V and 1 base from J, leaving 20 bases between. The CDR3 totals 19 residues. Germline V gene data show CDR1 as MNHEY and CDR2 as SVGAGI. Here the CDR3 DNA reads TGTGCCAGCAGTTACTCGATCGGTGGCGGCTTACACCGCACAGATACGCAGTATTTT. This gives the protein CASSYSIGGGLHRTDTQYF.

The chain uses TRBV27 and TRBJ2-3; 7 nucleotides match TRBD2. The CDR3 covers 16 residues. Germline values: CDR1 MNHEY, CDR2 SMNVEV (reference sequence). The junction had 8 bases not matched to a gene; V was cut back by 1 base and J by 4 bases. CDR3 sequence (DNA): TGTGCCAGCAGTTTATGGCTGGCGGGAGCGCCAGATACGCAGTATTTT. Encoded protein: CASSLWLAGAPDTQYF.

This clonotype was counted a single time. The chain carries TRBV5-4 and TRBJ2-5, with no clear D. Looked up from germline, CDR1 is SGHNT and CDR2 is YYREEE (reference sequence). The CDR3 is 14 amino acids. V shed 0 bases and J shed 2 bases, with 8 bases lying between them. The DNA of the CDR3 is TGTGCCAGCAGCTTGGGGTACTCTCAAGAGACCCAGTACTTC. Its protein product is CASSLGYSQETQYF.

The chain couples TRBV5-1 to TRBJ2-3, with D tentatively TRBD1 or TRBD2 (6 bases each). This CDR3 has 15 amino acids. Germline loops: CDR1 SGHRS, CDR2 YFSETQ. Trimming removed 2 bases at V and 3 bases at J, with 13 bases between. This chain's CDR3 is CASSLNGGVTDTQYF. The CDR3 bases are TGCGCCAGCAGCTTAAACGGGGGCGTAACAGATACGCAGTATTTT. Complete variable domain (other parts from reference TRBV5-1 and TRBJ2-3): KAGVTQTPRYLIKTRGQQVTLSCSPISGHRSVSWYQQTPGQGLQFLFEYFSETQRNKGNFPGRFSGRQFSNSRSEMNVSTLELGDSALYLCASSLNGGVTDTQYFGPGTRLTVL.

This clonotype was counted once. The chain links TRBV3-1 to TRBJ1-2; no clear D. This CDR3 contains 15 residues. The V and J ends lost 1 base and 6 bases respectively, with 15 bases between them. The germline CDR1 and CDR2 sequences are LGHDT and YNNKEL (reference sequence). The chain's CDR3 is CASSQARHPQNGYTF. CDR3 bases: TGTGCCAGCAGCCAAGCGAGGCATCCCCAGAATGGCTACACCTTC.

This clonotype came up once. The rearrangement uses TRBV29-1 and TRBJ2-5; either TRBD1 or TRBD2 may supply D (5 bases each). CDR1 and CDR2 from the germline V gene are SQVTM and ANQGSEA. The V and J ends lost 2 bases and 1 base respectively, with 17 bases between them. The length of the CDR3 is 16 residues. CDR3 region: CSVEYGHGDPQETQYF. For the CDR3, the DNA is TGCAGCGTTGAATATGGACACGGGGACCCCCAAGAGACCCAGTACTTC.

The chain has TRBV28 and TRBJ2-1; 7 bases match TRBD1. The CDR3 spans 15 residues. Trimming cost V 2 bases and J 1 base; bases outside gene matches: 2. Germline-derived CDR1 and CDR2 are MDHEN and SYDVKM. The CDR3 nucleotides are TGTGCCAGCAGTTTAGCACAGGGGTCCTACAATGAGCAGTTCTTC. Protein product: CASSLAQGSYNEQFF.

This sequence joins TRBV4-1 and TRBJ1-2, with 7 nucleotides matching TRBD1. The CDR3 contains 13 residues. With V trimmed by 5 bases and J by 4 bases, 4 bases remained unmatched. The V gene's germline CDR1 is MGHRA and CDR2 YSYEKL. CDR3 protein: CASSKTGVYGYTF. The CDR3 DNA reads as TGCGCCAGCAGCAAAACAGGGGTCTATGGCTACACCTTC.

This clonotype was found a few times. The rearrangement uses TRBV6-2 or TRBV6-3 and TRBJ2-3, with D tentatively TRBD1 (5 bases). The germline CDR1 and CDR2 sequences are MNHEY and SVGEGT. The CDR3 spans 14 residues. The ends were cut back, 6 bases at V and 6 bases at J, with 16 bases in the middle. The CDR3 DNA is TGTGCCAGCAGAGGGGTCGGTGACAGCGATACGCAGTATTTT. The encoded protein is CASRGVGDSDTQYF.

V and J are TRBV6-6 and TRBJ1-2; D is ambiguous. The CDR3 has 14 residues. Trimming shortened V by 7 bases and J by 6 bases, and 18 bases separated the two germline ends. Germline V gene lookup returns CDR1 MNHNY and CDR2 SVGAGI (reference sequence). The CDR3 DNA reads TGTGCCAGCACCCTACAGCCTAACTTTGATGGCTACACCTTC. This encodes CASTLQPNFDGYTF.